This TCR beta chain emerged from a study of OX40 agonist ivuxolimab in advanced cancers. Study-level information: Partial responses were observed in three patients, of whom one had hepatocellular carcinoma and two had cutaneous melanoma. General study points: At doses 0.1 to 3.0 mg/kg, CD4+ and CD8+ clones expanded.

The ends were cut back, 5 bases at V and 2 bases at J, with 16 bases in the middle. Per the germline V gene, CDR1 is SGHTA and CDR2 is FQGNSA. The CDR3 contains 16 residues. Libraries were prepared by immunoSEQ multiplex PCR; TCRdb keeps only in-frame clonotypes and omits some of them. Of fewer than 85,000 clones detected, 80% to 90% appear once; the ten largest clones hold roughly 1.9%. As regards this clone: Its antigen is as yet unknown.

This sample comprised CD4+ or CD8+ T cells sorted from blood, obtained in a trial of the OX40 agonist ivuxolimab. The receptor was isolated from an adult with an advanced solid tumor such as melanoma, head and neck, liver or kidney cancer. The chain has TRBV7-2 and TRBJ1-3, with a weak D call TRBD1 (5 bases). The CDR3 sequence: CASSLPGAATGNTIYF. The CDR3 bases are TGTGCCAGCAGCCTGCCTGGGGCGGCAACTGGAAACACCATATATTTT.